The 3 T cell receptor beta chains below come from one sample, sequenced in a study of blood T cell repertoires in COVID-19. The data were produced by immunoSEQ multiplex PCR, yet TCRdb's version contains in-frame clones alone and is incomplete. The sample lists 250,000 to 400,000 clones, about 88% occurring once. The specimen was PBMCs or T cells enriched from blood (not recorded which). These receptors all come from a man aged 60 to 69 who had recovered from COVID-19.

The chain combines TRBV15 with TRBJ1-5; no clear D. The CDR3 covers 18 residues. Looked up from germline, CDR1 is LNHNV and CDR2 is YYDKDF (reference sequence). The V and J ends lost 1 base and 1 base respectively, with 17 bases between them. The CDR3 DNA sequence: TGTGCCACCAGCAGAGGATCCGCGGCCCGGCGGAGCAATCAGCCCCAGCATTTT. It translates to CATSRGSAARRSNQPQHF.

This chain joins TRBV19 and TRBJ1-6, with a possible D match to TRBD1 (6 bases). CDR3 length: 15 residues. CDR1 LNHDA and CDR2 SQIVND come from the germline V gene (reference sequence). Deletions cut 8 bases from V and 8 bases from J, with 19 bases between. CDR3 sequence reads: CASGAGAWVDSPLHF. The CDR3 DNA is TGTGCCAGTGGGGCAGGGGCTTGGGTGGATTCACCCCTCCACTTT. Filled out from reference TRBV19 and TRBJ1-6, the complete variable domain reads DGGITQSPKYLFRKEGQNVTLSCEQNLNHDAMYWYRQDPGQGLRLIYYSQIVNDFQKGDIAEGYSVSREKKESFPLTVTSAQKNPTAFYLCASGAGAWVDSPLHFGNGTRLTVT.

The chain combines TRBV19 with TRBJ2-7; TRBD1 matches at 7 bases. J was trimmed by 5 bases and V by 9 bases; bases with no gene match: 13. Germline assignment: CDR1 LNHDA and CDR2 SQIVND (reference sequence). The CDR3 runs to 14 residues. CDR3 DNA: TGTGCCAGCCCGGGACAGTCAATTCGGGACGAGCAGTACTTC. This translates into CASPGQSIRDEQYF.